The TCR beta chain described here comes from a study of PD-1 blockade in classical Hodgkin lymphoma. Described time point: cycle 4 day 1 (C4D1), after 5 to 7 weeks of nivolumab. Each of the patients experienced relapse following autologous stem cell transplantation, and their brentuximab vedotin exposure differed. Concerning this clone itself: Its antigen is currently unknown.

The J segment lost 6 bases and the V segment lost 7 bases, leaving 15 bases of the junction unmatched. The CDR3 is made up of 15 amino acids. The germline gives CDR1 MDHEN, CDR2 SYDVKM. Study outcomes and limitations: Excluded were patients who started nivolumab under 1 year after ASCT, a group that had lower diversity. The CD4+ diversity rise by C4D1 was clearest in complete responders. The origin of the repertoire differences remains undefined, with disease activity or prior therapy as possible causes. Complete responders matched newly diagnosed patients in baseline diversity.

TCRdb's table, derived via immunoSEQ multiplex PCR, lists solely in-frame clones and lacks some. Found here are 50,000 to 65,000 clones, 87% of them singletons; the top ten hold approximately 8.4%. Sequenced here: peripheral blood mononuclear cells (PBMCs), sampled before the fourth cycle of nivolumab. This chain connects TRBV28 to TRBJ2-7, with 7 positions matching TRBD1. The receptor was derived from a human donor with classical Hodgkin lymphoma. This chain's CDR3 is CASNPQGGTSPEQYF. The CDR3 DNA follows: TGTGCCAGCAACCCTCAAGGGGGCACCTCCCCCGAGCAGTACTTC. Drawing the rest from reference TRBV28 and TRBJ2-7, the complete variable domain is DVKVTQSSRYLVKRTGEKVFLECVQDMDHENMFWYRQDPGLGLRLIYFSYDVKMKEKGDIPEGYSVSREKKERFSLILESASTNQTSMYLCASNPQGGTSPEQYFGPGTRLTVT.